This T cell receptor beta chain was documented in a study of shared clonotypes between healthy human individuals. Overall study findings and caveats: It was observed that roughly 5% of naive CD4 clonotypes were shared across a handful of donors.

Germline V gene data show CDR1 as MDHEN and CDR2 as SYDVKM. This CDR3 comprises 18 residues. V was clipped by 3 bases and J by 4 bases, with 22 bases between them. TCRdb's table, derived via immunoSEQ multiplex PCR, lists solely in-frame clones and lacks some. The table includes about 360,000 clones, over 70% detected once. On this clone itself: Its antigen remains unknown.

The sequenced sample consisted of memory CD4+ T cells sorted from blood. The subset denotes: CD45RA-negative fraction. This receptor was identified in a man aged 25-45 years in good health. V is TRBV28 and J is TRBJ2-1, with D possibly being TRBD1 (5 bases). The CDR3 sequence: CASSFVGAAMTSYNEQFF. The CDR3 DNA reads TGTGCCAGCAGTTTCGTAGGGGCAGCTATGACATCATACAATGAGCAGTTCTTC.